The subject of this entry is one TCR beta chain. This table comes from immunoSEQ multiplex PCR, and its TCRdb copy is limited to in-frame clones, with some not included. The table lists 150,000 to 200,000 clones, more than 80% of them singletons. V was pared by 5 bases and J by 7 bases, with 17 bases between. Germline CDR1 SEHNR, CDR2 FQNEAQ (reference sequence). This CDR3 spans 14 amino acids. These data originate in a study of control samples from healthy donors and cancer patients. Sequenced input: blood. The chain has TRBV7-9 and TRBJ1-2; no clear D gene. The source of this sequence is a young man in good health. The CDR3 here is CASSPSTRPSGYTF. The CDR3 region has the DNA TGTGCCAGCAGCCCTTCGACGCGCCCTAGTGGCTACACCTTC.